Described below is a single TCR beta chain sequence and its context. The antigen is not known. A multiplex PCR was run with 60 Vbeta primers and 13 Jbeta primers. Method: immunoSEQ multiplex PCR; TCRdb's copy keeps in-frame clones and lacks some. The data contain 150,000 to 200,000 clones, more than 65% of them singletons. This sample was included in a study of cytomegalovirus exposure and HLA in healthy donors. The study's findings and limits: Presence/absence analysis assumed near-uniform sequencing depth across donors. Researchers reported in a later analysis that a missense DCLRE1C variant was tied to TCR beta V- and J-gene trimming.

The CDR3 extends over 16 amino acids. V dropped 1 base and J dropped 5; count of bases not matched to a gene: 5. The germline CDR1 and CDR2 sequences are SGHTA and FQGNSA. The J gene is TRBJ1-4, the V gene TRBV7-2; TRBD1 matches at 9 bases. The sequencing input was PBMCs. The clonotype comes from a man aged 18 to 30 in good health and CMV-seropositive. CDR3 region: CASSLVAGTGNEKLFF. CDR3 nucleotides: TGTGCCAGCAGCTTAGTGGCCGGGACAGGGAATGAAAAACTGTTTTTT.